The T cell receptor beta chain described here comes from a study of T cell responses to AZD1222 COVID-19 vaccine. It was second doses at about 4 or about 12 weeks that were pooled. CDR1 is LGHDT, CDR2 YNNKEL, per germline (reference sequence). The V end was cut by 3 bases, the J end by 2 bases, with 14 bases between. This CDR3 spans 15 amino acids. This table comes from immunoSEQ multiplex PCR, and its TCRdb copy is limited to in-frame clones, with some not included. Found here are roughly 150,000 clones, around 87% of them singletons; the top ten hold over 8%. The study's findings and limits: Repertoire collection took place solely once the T cell response had peaked.

Remarks on this clone: Its antigen is not known.

The TCR comes from an adult who received the AZD1222 COVID-19 vaccine. The chain is built from TRBV3-1 (or the pseudogene TRBV3-2) and TRBJ2-7; D is uncertain. The sample here was peripheral blood, taken 28 days after the second AZD1222 dose. The CDR3 loop reads CASSHSKPTTYEQYF. CDR3 in DNA: TGTGCCAGCAGCCACAGCAAACCCACGACCTACGAGCAGTACTTC.